This T cell receptor (beta chain) appears in the sequencing data of a study of blood T cell repertoires in COVID-19. Across the whole study: Samples of COVID-19 (acute and convalescent) were obtained from the United States, Italy and Spain. T cells, B-cell-depleted T cells, or PBMCs supplied cDNA or gDNA.

Authors' data handling: The authors estimated nucleated cell counts from reference gene primer amplification. TCRdb keeps only in-frame clones here, not all; method: immunoSEQ multiplex PCR. V, J and clone size were drawn from that table, and D and trimming were deduced from the DNA. The sample includes 200,000 to 250,000 clones, roughly 82% of them seen just once. Sequencing used peripheral blood. The receptor was isolated from a man aged 45 to 65 with active or convalescent COVID-19.

The CDR3 loop reads CASSRPGQGARNQPQHF. The DNA for the CDR3 is TGTGCCAGCAGTCGACCGGGACAGGGGGCGAGGAATCAGCCCCAGCATTTT. This chain connects TRBV28 to TRBJ1-5; TRBD1 agrees at 12 bases. The germline V gene encodes CDR1 MDHEN and CDR2 SYDVKM. V lost 5 bases, J lost 4 bases, and 9 bases stayed unmatched. CDR3 length: 17 residues.